These 8 T cell receptor beta chains share one sample of origin, sequenced in a study of T-cell reconstitution after alpha-beta-depleted transplantation in children (dated by TCRdb to the mid-2010s). The library came from PCR. Reads for this sample came from an Illumina HiSeq 2500. TCR libraries were prepared with molecular barcoding, using unique molecular identifiers to normalize TCRbeta repertoire quantification. Using fastp at Q25 and MiXCR, TCRdb reprocessed the public reads and kept productive beta chains. Rows matching on CDR3 protein sequence are summarized as one entry with the most common DNA and genes. The sample includes around 490,000 distinct CDR3 sequences, with roughly an eighth observed a single time. 14% of the sample comes from the top ten. What this sample's treatment or condition label stands for: allogeneic hematopoietic cell transplantation with graft depleted of TCRalphabeta T cells and CD19 B cells.

Sequenced material: PBMCs, mostly from graft donor cells, taken 180 days after TCRalphabeta/CD19-depleted stem cell transplant. The source of these receptors is a female patient aged 2-15 years who had a stem cell transplant for aplastic anemia, so the T cells may come from the graft donor.

This clonotype appeared a few times. The chain combines TRBV7-9 with TRBJ2-1, with D hard to call. The CDR3 sequence is 15 residues long. Trimming took off 4 bases at V and 2 bases at J, with 12 bases between the two ends. Germline V gives CDR1 SEHNR, CDR2 FQNEAQ (reference sequence). This chain's CDR3 is CASSYRRKAYNEQFF. The CDR3 DNA follows: TGTGCCAGCAGCTATAGAAGAAAGGCCTACAATGAGCAGTTCTTC.

This clonotype appeared many times. The chain joins TRBV20-1 to TRBJ2-3, with 11 positions matching TRBD2. The junction had 17 bases not matched to a gene; V was cut back by 6 bases and J by 3 bases. CDR1 is DFQATT, CDR2 SNEGSKA, per germline (reference sequence). The CDR3 is 18 amino acids. The CDR3 here is CSANPILAGGRRTDTQYF. The CDR3 DNA is TGCAGTGCAAACCCAATTTTAGCGGGGGGGCGTCGGACAGATACGCAGTATTTT.

V usage is TRBV7-8 and J usage is TRBJ2-2, with D uncertain. Deletions cut 1 base from V and 6 bases from J, with 18 bases between. Germline V gene data show CDR1 as SGHVS and CDR2 as FQNEAQ. The CDR3 totals 17 residues. The CDR3 DNA follows: TGTGCCAGCAGCTTAGGGGCTCCCGTCCTTTTTGCCGGGGAGCTGTTTTTT. Translated, it gives CASSLGAPVLFAGELFF.

This CDR3 is CASTLGTSGGSSYNEQFF. In nucleotides, the CDR3 is TGTGCCAGCACCCTGGGGACTAGCGGGGGGAGCTCCTACAATGAGCAGTTCTTC. The chain recombines TRBV7-8 with TRBJ2-1; 15 bases fit TRBD2. The CDR3 totals 18 residues. Germline V gene data show CDR1 as SGHVS and CDR2 as FQNEAQ. V lost 7 bases, J lost 0 bases, and 7 bases stayed unmatched.

V and J are TRBV20-1 and TRBJ2-1; TRBD2 agrees at 15 bases. CDR1 DFQATT and CDR2 SNEGSKA come from the germline V gene (reference sequence). The CDR3 covers 19 residues. The V segment lost 4 bases and the J segment 5 bases; nucleotides outside the gene matches: 15. CDR3 DNA sequence: TGCAGTGCTAAAAACCCGGGACTAGCGGGAGGCCTTTCCCACAATGAGCAGTTCTTC. As protein: CSAKNPGLAGGLSHNEQFF.

V usage is TRBV6-6 and J usage is TRBJ2-1; D is ambiguous. Germline V CDR1 and CDR2: MNHNY, SVGAGI (reference sequence). The CDR3 covers 11 residues. Trimming cost V 8 bases and J 3 bases, with 5 bases left between them. CDR3 DNA: TGTGCCAGCGGGCTCTACAATGAGCAGTTCTTC. It codes for CASGLYNEQFF.

This clonotype was counted a few times. The chain links TRBV28 to TRBJ2-5; D is possibly TRBD1 (6 bases). The germline V and J ends were trimmed by 5 bases and 0 bases, with 10 bases remaining between them. Germline CDR1 and CDR2: MDHEN and SYDVKM. This CDR3 region has 14 residues. CDR3 bases: TGTGCCAGCAGTATCCACAGGGACCAAGAGACCCAGTACTTC. This codes for CASSIHRDQETQYF. The variable domain in full, with the rest retrieved from reference TRBV28 and TRBJ2-5, is DVKVTQSSRYLVKRTGEKVFLECVQDMDHENMFWYRQDPGLGLRLIYFSYDVKMKEKGDIPEGYSVSREKKERFSLILESASTNQTSMYLCASSIHRDQETQYFGPGTRLLVL.

This clonotype was recorded once. The V and J genes are TRBV11-3 and TRBJ2-3, with TRBD2 matching 11 bases. Germline V gene data show CDR1 as SGHNT and CDR2 as YENEEA. With V trimmed by 4 bases and J by 5 bases, 5 bases remained unmatched. The CDR3 has 15 residues. The CDR3 region is CASSWGLAVLDTQYF. DNA of the CDR3: TGTGCCAGCAGCTGGGGACTAGCGGTCCTAGATACGCAGTATTTT.